Each of the 29 T cell receptor beta chains below was sequenced from the same sample in a study of cytomegalovirus exposure and HLA in healthy donors. The PCR ran on 60 Vbeta and 13 Jbeta primers. Using immunoSEQ multiplex PCR, the repertoire was profiled, and TCRdb retains in-frame clones only, with some absent. The sample carries 85,000 to 100,000 clones, around 60% recorded once. The sample comprised PBMCs. These receptors all stem from a man aged 60 to 69 in good health and CMV-seronegative.

This clone was seen a handful of times. The CDR3 coding sequence is TGTGCCAGCAGCCCCCATCGCGGGAGTCACCCCGCCACCGGGGAGCTGTTTTTT. It encodes CASSPHRGSHPATGELFF. J is TRBJ2-2 and V is TRBV11-2; 7 bases line up with TRBD2. This CDR3 has 18 residues. J gave up 4 bases and V 5 bases, and 16 bases lay outside the gene matches. The germline CDR1 and CDR2 sequences are SGHAT and FQNNGV.

The V call is TRBV5-1, the J call TRBJ1-6; D is uncertain. The CDR3 is made up of 15 amino acids. V dropped 1 base and J dropped 8 bases, with 13 bases sitting between them. Germline assignment: CDR1 SGHRS and CDR2 YFSETQ. The CDR3 region has the DNA TGCGCCAGCAGCTTGTCTCTTCCCCCTGATTCACCCCTCCACTTT. Its translation is CASSLSLPPDSPLHF.

The rearrangement links TRBV7-9 to TRBJ2-7; D perhaps matches TRBD2 (5 bases). The germline CDR1 and CDR2 sequences are SEHNR and FQNEAQ (reference sequence). The CDR3 runs 13 residues. V was shortened by 6 bases and J by 3 bases, with 12 bases between the two germline ends. CDR3 amino acids: CASSYIAGYEQYF. DNA of the CDR3: TGTGCCAGCAGTTACATCGCGGGCTACGAGCAGTACTTC.

This clone was seen only once. The chain is built from TRBV7-9 and TRBJ1-2, with 7 bases matching TRBD1. V shed 1 base and J 5 bases; nucleotides not matched to a gene: 4. CDR1 SEHNR and CDR2 FQNEAQ come from the germline V gene (reference sequence). The CDR3 length is 14 residues. In nucleotides, the CDR3 is TGTGCCAGCAGCTTAGTTGGGACAGAGTATGGCTACACCTTC. It specifies CASSLVGTEYGYTF.

The V call is TRBV11-2, the J call TRBJ2-2, with 12 bases aligning to TRBD2. V gave up 4 bases and J gave up 3 bases; unmatched junction bases: 3. Per the germline V gene, CDR1 is SGHAT and CDR2 is FQNNGV. The CDR3 loop spans 16 amino acids. The CDR3 sequence is CASSYGLAGYTGELFF. The CDR3 DNA follows: TGTGCCAGCAGCTACGGACTAGCGGGGTACACCGGGGAGCTGTTTTTT.

Notes on this clone: Germline is not matched at one junction end, which may reflect a read error. The CDR3 region is CSSSLPPGTSDNEQFF. In nucleotides, the CDR3 is TGTTCCAGCAGCCTCCCTCCTGGGACTAGCGACAATGAGCAGTTCTTC. The chain recombines TRBV7-9 with TRBJ2-1; TRBD2 aligns across 10 bases. Germline lookup yields CDR1 SEHNR and CDR2 FQNEAQ (reference sequence). The CDR3 spans 16 residues. The entire variable domain, with the rest obtained from reference TRBV7-9 and TRBJ2-1, is as follows: DTGVSQNPRHKITKRGQNVTFRCDPISEHNRLYWYRQTLGQGPEFLTYFQNEAQLEKSRLLSDRFSAERPKGSFSTLEIQRTEQGDSAMYLCSSSLPPGTSDNEQFFGPGTRLTVL.

V gene TRBV7-2 combines with J gene TRBJ2-3, with 9 bases that match TRBD2. The CDR3 is made up of 18 amino acids. The germline V gene has CDR1 SGHTA and CDR2 FQGNSA. V dropped 4 bases and J dropped 4; count of bases not matched to a gene: 15. CDR3: CASSSGNVLAGFADTQYF. The CDR3 DNA sequence: TGTGCCAGCAGCTCCGGCAACGTTCTAGCGGGGTTTGCAGATACGCAGTATTTT.

The genes are TRBV2 and TRBJ1-1; 7 bases line up with TRBD1. Per germline, CDR1 SNHLY and CDR2 FYNNEI. This CDR3 comprises 13 residues. J gave up 1 base and V 8 bases, and 4 bases lay outside the gene matches. CDR3 DNA sequence: TGTGCCAGCGCCCGGGACAGGAACACTGAAGCTTTCTTT. Translating gives CASARDRNTEAFF.

The chain uses TRBV25-1 and TRBJ2-1; 7 bases are shared with TRBD2. The germline V gene encodes CDR1 MGHDK and CDR2 SYGVNS. V lost 0 bases to trimming and J lost 1 base; unmatched junction nucleotides: 3. CDR3 size: 16 residues. CDR3 residues: CASSEYASGSYNEQFF. The DNA of the CDR3 is TGTGCCAGCAGTGAATATGCTAGCGGTTCCTACAATGAGCAGTTCTTC. Full variable domain (missing parts from reference TRBV25-1 and TRBJ2-1): EADIYQTPRYLVIGTGKKITLECSQTMGHDKMYWYQQDPGMELHLIHYSYGVNSTEKGDLSSESTVSRIRTEHFPLTLESARPSHTSQYLCASSEYASGSYNEQFFGPGTRLTVL.

V gene TRBV9 combines with J gene TRBJ2-3; the D gene is possibly TRBD1 (6 bases). V was cut by 4 bases and J by 0 bases, with 15 bases left in between. This CDR3 comprises 16 residues. Germline CDR1 reads SGDLS; CDR2 reads YYNGEE. The chain's CDR3 is CASSLYRDMSTDTQYF. The CDR3 bases are TGTGCCAGCAGCCTTTACCGGGACATGAGCACAGATACGCAGTATTTT.

The chain has TRBV28 and TRBJ1-1; 7 bases agree with TRBD1. J lost 5 bases, V lost 3 bases, and 12 bases had no gene match. The CDR3 has 16 residues. From germline, CDR1 is MDHEN and CDR2 SYDVKM. CDR3 loop: CASSLATGEWETEAFF. The CDR3 coding sequence is TGTGCCAGCAGTTTGGCTACAGGGGAATGGGAGACTGAAGCTTTCTTT.

V is TRBV29-1 and J is TRBJ2-2, with TRBD1 matching 10 bases. This CDR3 is built from 15 residues. CDR1 and CDR2 from the germline V gene are SQVTM and ANQGSEA. The J segment lost 2 bases and the V segment lost 6 bases, leaving 6 bases of the junction unmatched. The CDR3 loop reads CSVADRGPNTGELFF. CDR3 in DNA: TGCAGCGTCGCAGACAGGGGGCCTAACACCGGGGAGCTGTTTTTT.

The V gene is TRBV5-1, the J gene TRBJ2-1; the match to TRBD1 covers 10 bases. This CDR3 has 16 amino acids. Germline CDR1 reads SGHRS; CDR2 reads YFSETQ. V lost 5 bases to trimming and J lost 0 bases; unmatched junction nucleotides: 5. CDR3 protein: CASRTGGSSSYNEQFF. In DNA, the CDR3 is TGCGCCAGCAGGACAGGGGGCTCAAGCTCCTACAATGAGCAGTTCTTC.

This clone appeared a few times. V usage is TRBV14 and J usage is TRBJ2-2; 12 nucleotides align to TRBD2. V lost 4 bases, J lost 4 bases, and 7 bases stayed unmatched. Germline-derived CDR1 and CDR2 are SGHDN and FVKESK. The CDR3 extends over 17 amino acids. The CDR3 sequence: CASSPYRLAGVTGELFF. CDR3 bases: TGTGCCAGCAGCCCGTACAGACTAGCGGGGGTCACCGGGGAGCTGTTTTTT. Filled out from reference TRBV14 and TRBJ2-2, the complete variable domain reads EAGVTQFPSHSVIEKGQTVTLRCDPISGHDNLYWYRRVMGKEIKFLLHFVKESKQDESGMPNNRFLAERTGGTYSTLKVQPAELEDSGVYFCASSPYRLAGVTGELFFGEGSRLTVL.

This chain joins TRBV5-1 and TRBJ2-3; D gene unclear. Germline V gives CDR1 SGHRS, CDR2 YFSETQ. CDR3 length: 13 residues. V was pared by 3 bases and J by 4 bases, with 9 bases between. CDR3 in DNA: TGCGCCAGCAGCTCCCGCCCGGCAGATACGCAGTATTTT. This gives the protein CASSSRPADTQYF.

The rearrangement links TRBV29-1 to TRBJ1-1; 9 bases match TRBD1. Germline CDR1 is SQVTM and CDR2 is ANQGSEA. With 6 bases clipped from V and 5 bases from J, the junction kept 10 bases outside the gene matches. The CDR3 loop spans 14 amino acids. The CDR3 here is CSVAPGQGRTEAFF. CDR3 nucleotide sequence: TGCAGCGTGGCACCGGGACAGGGTCGGACTGAAGCTTTCTTT.

This clone was observed a few times. The chain uses TRBV7-3 and TRBJ2-3, with 15 bases aligning to TRBD2. Germline V gene sequence: CDR1 SGHTA, CDR2 FQGTGA. V was pared by 5 bases and J by 4 bases, with 7 bases of the junction left unmatched. The CDR3 has 17 amino acids. In DNA form, the CDR3 reads TGTGCCAGCAGCCCCACCGGGACTAGCGGGGGGCCAGATACGCAGTATTTT. It codes for CASSPTGTSGGPDTQYF. The variable domain in full, completed from reference TRBV7-3 and TRBJ2-3, reads GAGVSQTPSNKVTEKGKYVELRCDPISGHTALYWYRQSLGQGPEFLIYFQGTGAADDSGLPNDRFFAVRPEGSVSTLKIQRTERGDSAVYLCASSPTGTSGGPDTQYFGPGTRLTVL.

The genes are TRBV5-6 and TRBJ1-5, with D possibly being TRBD1 (6 bases). The V end was cut by 4 bases, the J end by 4 bases, with 15 bases between. This CDR3 is built from 15 residues. Germline lookup yields CDR1 SGHDT and CDR2 YYEEEE. The CDR3 is CASSLFSGENQPQHF. The CDR3, as DNA: TGTGCCAGCAGCCTGTTTTCAGGGGAAAATCAGCCCCAGCATTTT.

The chain recombines TRBV10-2 with TRBJ2-1; 15 bases align to TRBD2. This CDR3 is 16 amino acids long. The ends lost 6 bases at V and 10 bases at J; junction bases unmatched: 10. The germline V gene has CDR1 WSHSY and CDR2 SAAADI. The CDR3 is CASRAGLAGGPGEQFF. CDR3 sequence (DNA): TGCGCCAGCAGGGCTGGACTAGCGGGAGGGCCGGGGGAGCAGTTCTTC.

The chain employs TRBV6-1 and TRBJ2-2; 7 bases line up with TRBD1. CDR3 length equals 13 residues. Germline V CDR1 and CDR2: MNHNS, SASEGT. With 6 bases clipped from V and 6 bases from J, the junction kept 4 bases outside the gene matches. CDR3 nucleotide sequence: TGTGCCAGCAGCGTGACAGGGCCCGGGGAGCTGTTTTTT. The encoded protein is CASSVTGPGELFF.

This chain links TRBV6-5 with TRBJ1-1; TRBD1 is a possible D gene (5 bases). Trimming pared 6 bases from V and 1 base from J, leaving 15 bases between. Germline V gives CDR1 MNHEY, CDR2 SVGAGI. The CDR3 is made up of 15 amino acids. The DNA for the CDR3 is TGTGCCAGCAGCCGCGACAGACCGCGGAACACTGAAGCTTTCTTT. It translates to CASSRDRPRNTEAFF.

This clone came up a few times. V usage is TRBV6-5 and J usage is TRBJ1-2; D is perhaps TRBD1 (5 bases). V shed 5 bases and J shed 0 bases, with 13 bases lying between them. Germline V CDR1 and CDR2: MNHEY, SVGAGI. This CDR3 has 15 residues. The CDR3 is CASSPQTETNYGYTF. DNA of the CDR3: TGTGCCAGCAGTCCCCAGACAGAGACTAACTATGGCTACACCTTC.

The rearrangement uses TRBV10-3 and TRBJ2-7, with 7 bases aligning to TRBD2. V lost 10 bases and J lost 3; bases outside the gene matches: 6. This CDR3 spans 12 amino acids. Per germline, CDR1 ENHRY and CDR2 SYGVKD. This CDR3 is CATGTTNYEQYF. CDR3 nucleotides: TGTGCCACCGGGACTACCAACTACGAGCAGTACTTC.

V usage is TRBV15 and J usage is TRBJ1-4; D gene unclear. CDR1 and CDR2 from the germline V gene are LNHNV and YYDKDF (reference sequence). V lost 0 bases and J lost 8, with 10 bases in between. This CDR3 is built from 14 residues. Here the CDR3 reads CATSRDGREEKLFF. DNA of the CDR3: TGTGCCACCAGCAGAGATGGAAGGGAGGAAAAACTGTTTTTT.

The V and J genes are TRBV27 and TRBJ1-5; D not resolved. V shed 1 base and J shed 0 bases, with 7 bases lying between them. Germline-derived CDR1 and CDR2 are MNHEY and SMNVEV (reference sequence). The length of the CDR3 is 15 residues. The CDR3 DNA reads TGTGCCAGCAGTTTATACAGAAATAGCAATCAGCCCCAGCATTTT. Protein product: CASSLYRNSNQPQHF.

The chain combines TRBV5-1 with TRBJ2-1, with D perhaps TRBD2 (6 bases). Germline CDR1 reads SGHRS; CDR2 reads YFSETQ. Trimming stripped 4 bases from V and 2 bases from J, with 10 bases between. CDR3 length: 14 residues. The CDR3 protein is CASSVGGAYNEQFF. The CDR3 nucleotides are TGCGCCAGCAGCGTGGGGGGAGCCTACAATGAGCAGTTCTTC.

J is TRBJ2-1 and V is TRBV7-9; D might be TRBD1 (5 bases). Germline V gene lookup returns CDR1 SEHNR and CDR2 FQNEAQ (reference sequence). V shed 2 bases and J shed 5 bases, with 10 bases lying between them. The CDR3 extends over 14 amino acids. CDR3 amino acids: CASSLQQENNEQFF. As DNA, the CDR3 is TGTGCCAGCAGCTTACAACAGGAGAACAATGAGCAGTTCTTC.

Comments on this clone: The junction departs from the called germline gene at one end, perhaps through a read error. J is TRBJ1-1 and V is TRBV27, with D uncertain. CDR1 is MNHEY, CDR2 SMNVEV, per germline (reference sequence). The CDR3 is made up of 11 amino acids. This chain's CDR3 is CACSSRTEAFF. For the CDR3, the DNA is TGTGCCTGCAGTTCCCGGACTGAAGCTTTCTTT.

J is TRBJ2-2 and V is TRBV11-2, with a possible D match to TRBD1 (5 bases). V dropped 5 bases and J dropped 4 bases, with 14 bases sitting between them. Germline CDR1 reads SGHAT; CDR2 reads FQNNGV. The CDR3 contains 15 residues. CDR3 sequence: CASSPDTTGTGELFF. The CDR3 DNA reads TGTGCCAGCAGCCCGGACACCACGGGCACCGGGGAGCTGTTTTTT. Variable domain in full (rest from reference TRBV11-2 and TRBJ2-2): EAGVAQSPRYKIIEKRQSVAFWCNPISGHATLYWYQQILGQGPKLLIQFQNNGVVDDSQLPKDRFSAERLKGVDSTLKIQPAKLEDSAVYLCASSPDTTGTGELFFGEGSRLTVL.